The entry that follows covers one T cell receptor beta chain sequence. The antigen is unknown. This sample is part of a study of CD8+ T cells in alopecia areata. Alopecia areata patients provided lesional scalp punch biopsies and peripheral blood, both collected for the study. Separation by sorting yielded CD4+ and CD8+ T cells from PBMCs. The CDR3 contains 16 residues. The V gene lost 1 base and the J gene lost 0 bases, with 7 bases spanning the gap. The V gene's germline CDR1 is SGHTA and CDR2 FQGNSA. Whole-study findings and limits: Scalp lesions, especially in alopecia totalis/universalis, had higher clonality than normal scalp.

Reverse transcribed after extraction, RNA yielded cDNA as the sequencing template. Clones were sequenced by immunoSEQ multiplex PCR, and TCRdb holds only the in-frame ones, with some missing. The repertoire holds about 150,000 clones, with about 60% as singletons. The rearrangement links TRBV7-2 to TRBJ2-6, with D unclear. This specimen consisted of CD4+ T cells sorted from blood, obtained at week 0. The TCR was taken from a human donor with alopecia areata. The CDR3 is CASSLVAVSGANVLTF. CDR3 sequence (DNA): TGTGCCAGCAGCTTAGTAGCCGTCTCTGGGGCCAACGTCCTGACTTTC.